The present TCR beta chain was sequenced within a study of CD8+ T cells in alopecia areata. For the study at large: Tofacitinib ran for 6 to 18 months before 6 months off drug.

Study results and limitations: Treatment with tofacitinib significantly lowered scalp clonality and reduced expanded CD8+ clones among the top 100.

Sequencing used cDNA as its template, made by extracting RNA and reverse transcribing it. Sequencing used immunoSEQ multiplex PCR; TCRdb keeps in-frame clones, though not all of them. The table has over 150,000 clones, 55% to 70% seen once. The table lists this clone with many counts. Its antigen is unknown. The CDR3 spans 16 residues. V lost 3 bases, J lost 5 bases, and 7 bases stayed unmatched. Germline V gene data show CDR1 as ENHRY and CDR2 as SYGVKD. As for treatment: oral pan-JAK inhibitor, 5-10 mg twice daily. The clonotype originates from a human donor with alopecia areata. This chain links TRBV10-3 with TRBJ2-5, with 12 bases matching TRBD2. The material sequenced was CD4+ T cells sorted from blood, taken at week 4, from a patient treated with tofacitinib. The CDR3 loop reads CAISDPGTSGFETQYF. CDR3 coding DNA: TGTGCCATCAGTGACCCCGGGACTAGCGGGTTTGAGACCCAGTACTTC.